One sample yielded the 20 T cell receptor beta chains listed below, sequenced in a study of beta chain features in type 1 diabetes. Every bit of the isolated RNA underwent reverse transcription, so sequencing read expressed TCRB transcripts. Produced via immunoSEQ multiplex PCR; TCRdb's table is partial and in-frame only. Counted here are a few hundred thousand clones, about 10% occurring once; the ten biggest clones make up 0.55% to 0.75%. Their antigens are not known. Findings and caveats of the study: Shortening of TCRB CDR3s, moderate but significant, appeared in all four CD4+ subsets of Type 1 diabetes patients.

The sequencing input was central memory CD4+ T cells from blood. The receptors were gathered from a man under 40 with type 1 diabetes.

The V gene is TRBV29-1, the J gene TRBJ1-3, with D possibly matching TRBD1 (6 bases). Deletions cut 1 base from V and 3 bases from J, with 10 bases between. CDR3 size: 14 residues. Germline V gene data show CDR1 as SQVTM and CDR2 as ANQGSEA. CDR3 in DNA: TGCAGCGTTGAAGTGGGGGCTGTTGGAAACACCATATATTTT. The encoded protein is CSVEVGAVGNTIYF.

This clone has just a few counts. This chain connects TRBV29-1 to TRBJ2-1, with TRBD1 as a possible D gene (5 bases). CDR1 is SQVTM, CDR2 ANQGSEA, per germline. The CDR3 length is 13 residues. The V gene lost 3 bases and the J gene lost 8 bases, with 14 bases spanning the gap. CDR3 loop: CSVDVRWGHEQFF. The CDR3 DNA follows: TGCAGCGTTGATGTGCGCTGGGGCCATGAGCAGTTCTTC.

The CDR3 here is CASSQGTTSTDTQYF. The CDR3 DNA sequence: TGCGCCAGCAGCCAAGGGACAACTAGCACAGATACGCAGTATTTT. This rearrangement joins TRBV4-3 to TRBJ2-3, with D tentatively TRBD1 (5 bases). V was shortened by 1 base and J by 0 bases, with 8 bases between the two germline ends. The CDR3 contains 15 residues. Germline CDR1 LGHNA, CDR2 YSLEER.

The chain couples TRBV11-2 to TRBJ1-2; 8 bases are shared with TRBD1. Germline assignment: CDR1 SGHAT and CDR2 FQNNGV. The CDR3 loop spans 15 amino acids. Unmatched junction bases numbered 9, after V lost 3 bases and J lost 6 bases. The CDR3 region has the DNA TGTGCCAGCAGCTTCGACAGGGGAAGGTTGGATGGCTACACCTTC. Its protein product is CASSFDRGRLDGYTF.

The table lists this clone with a few counts. V usage is TRBV28 and J usage is TRBJ2-1; no clear D gene. The CDR3 consists of 13 residues. Germline V gene lookup returns CDR1 MDHEN and CDR2 SYDVKM. V dropped 10 bases and J dropped 0 bases, with 10 bases sitting between them. CDR3 bases: TGTGCCATGGCCGGTAGCTCCTACAATGAGCAGTTCTTC. It translates to CAMAGSSYNEQFF.

CDR3 loop: CASSLSGSSETQYF. CDR3 nucleotides: TGTGCCAGCAGCTTGAGCGGGAGTAGCGAGACCCAGTACTTC. This chain uses TRBV7-9 with TRBJ2-5; TRBD2 matches 8 bases. Unmatched junction bases numbered 5, after V lost 3 bases and J lost 5 bases. This CDR3 spans 14 amino acids. Per the germline V gene, CDR1 is SEHNR and CDR2 is FQNEAQ (reference sequence). The full variable domain, its missing parts supplied by reference TRBV7-9 and TRBJ2-5, is DTGVSQNPRHKITKRGQNVTFRCDPISEHNRLYWYRQTLGQGPEFLTYFQNEAQLEKSRLLSDRFSAERPKGSFSTLEIQRTEQGDSAMYLCASSLSGSSETQYFGPGTRLLVL.

The gene calls are TRBV28 and TRBJ2-2; 7 nucleotides align to TRBD1. Germline loops: CDR1 MDHEN, CDR2 SYDVKM. The CDR3 has 12 residues. Germline trimming cut 8 bases from V and 4 bases from J; bases unmatched to any gene: 1. CDR3 DNA sequence: TGTGCCAGCGACAGGGCCACCGGGGAGCTGTTTTTT. Translated: CASDRATGELFF.

This sequence joins TRBV28 and TRBJ1-1; D is undetermined. The V gene's germline CDR1 is MDHEN and CDR2 SYDVKM. This CDR3 has 13 amino acids. Trimming cost V 2 bases and J 10 bases, with 14 bases left between them. CDR3 in amino acids: CASSLTLGIGAFF. The CDR3 bases are TGTGCCAGCAGTTTAACTTTGGGTATCGGAGCTTTCTTT.

This chain connects TRBV7-2 to TRBJ2-5; D remains unclear. This CDR3 has 13 residues. V was trimmed by 1 base and J by 4 bases, leaving 7 bases between them. Germline V gene lookup returns CDR1 SGHTA and CDR2 FQGNSA. The CDR3 spells CASSLEYLETQYF. The CDR3 DNA follows: TGTGCCAGCAGCTTAGAATACCTAGAGACCCAGTACTTC.

The chain uses TRBV12-2 and TRBJ1-2. TRBV12-2 is labeled a pseudogene. CDR3 length equals 13 residues. The CDR3 loop is CASRPPLLRGYTF. In nucleotides, the CDR3 is TGTGCAAGTCGCCCTCCCCTCCTGAGAGGCTACACCTTC.

V and J are TRBV27 and TRBJ2-1; D possibly corresponds to TRBD2 (6 bases). This CDR3 has 13 residues. Germline V gene lookup returns CDR1 MNHEY and CDR2 SMNVEV (reference sequence). Trimming shortened V by 6 bases and J by 0 bases, and 6 bases separated the two germline ends. The CDR3 sequence is CASRGGSYNEQFF. The CDR3 DNA is TGTGCCAGCAGGGGGGGCTCCTACAATGAGCAGTTCTTC.

For this clone: The junction departs from germline at one end; a sequencing error may be responsible. The chain links TRBV7-9 to TRBJ2-7; 10 bases line up with TRBD1. There are 15 residues in the CDR3. Per germline, CDR1 SEHNR and CDR2 FQNEAQ (reference sequence). The CDR3 loop is CASSRGQGGSYEQYF. CDR3 DNA sequence: TGCGCCAGCAGCCGTGGACAGGGGGGTTCCTACGAGCAGTACTTC.

The chain has TRBV7-9 and TRBJ2-1, with 9 bases aligning to TRBD1. Per germline, CDR1 SEHNR and CDR2 FQNEAQ (reference sequence). J gave up 8 bases and V 2 bases, and 4 bases lay outside the gene matches. There are 14 residues in the CDR3. As DNA, the CDR3 is TGTGCCAGCAGCTTACAAACAGGGGGCTATGAGCAGTTCTTC. Translation gives CASSLQTGGYEQFF.

In the case of this clone: A far more abundant clone sits one base away, making this likely a read error. The V gene is TRBV6-1, the J gene TRBJ1-2, with D possibly being TRBD1 (5 bases). Germline V CDR1 and CDR2: MNHNS, SASEGT. The V gene lost 8 bases and the J gene lost 2 bases, with 6 bases spanning the gap. CDR3 length equals 11 residues. CDR3 sequence reads: CASEGNYGYTF. The CDR3 bases are TGTGCCAGCGAGGGGAACTATGGCTACACCTTC.

This clone was recorded a few times. This chain joins TRBV28 and TRBJ1-4; D is undetermined. Germline V gene lookup returns CDR1 MDHEN and CDR2 SYDVKM. V lost 8 bases to trimming and J lost 5 bases, with 15 bases between them. The CDR3 contains 14 residues. CDR3 region: CASSAGSLNEKLFF. The CDR3, as DNA: TGTGCCAGCTCGGCGGGCAGTTTAAATGAAAAACTGTTTTTT. Combining the CDR3 with reference TRBV28 and TRBJ1-4 gives the whole variable domain DVKVTQSSRYLVKRTGEKVFLECVQDMDHENMFWYRQDPGLGLRLIYFSYDVKMKEKGDIPEGYSVSREKKERFSLILESASTNQTSMYLCASSAGSLNEKLFFGSGTQLSVL.

This clone was observed a few times. V usage is TRBV2 and J usage is TRBJ1-1; 11 nucleotides agree with TRBD1. Unmatched junction bases numbered 4, after V lost 4 bases and J lost 6 bases. Germline V lookup: CDR1 SNHLY, CDR2 FYNNEI. The CDR3 runs to 14 residues. CDR3 sequence reads: CASSAGTGGSEAFF. In nucleotides, the CDR3 is TGTGCCAGCAGTGCCGGGACAGGGGGATCTGAAGCTTTCTTT.

The J gene is TRBJ2-3, the V gene TRBV4-3; D is unresolved. The germline V gene has CDR1 LGHNA and CDR2 YSLEER. V was clipped by 5 bases and J by 0 bases, with 6 bases between them. This CDR3 comprises 13 residues. This CDR3 reads CASSLDSTDTQYF. The CDR3 DNA reads as TGCGCCAGCAGCTTGGATAGCACAGATACGCAGTATTTT.

This clone has only a few counts. V is TRBV30 and J is TRBJ1-5; no reliable D call. Between the trimmed V and J ends, which lost 3 bases and 4 bases, there was a span of 13 bases. From germline, CDR1 is GTSNPN and CDR2 SVGIG (reference sequence). This CDR3 spans 14 amino acids. The CDR3 DNA reads as TGTGCCTGGAGCCGCGGGCCGGGTAATCAGCCCCAGCATTTT. Protein product: CAWSRGPGNQPQHF.

Regarding this clone: An end of the junction does not agree with germline; a read error may underlie this. The chain links TRBV6-6 to TRBJ2-7; D unclear. Per germline, CDR1 MNHNY and CDR2 SVGAGI (reference sequence). The CDR3 length is 14 residues. CDR3 sequence reads: CASSYSNFGSPFNF. The CDR3, as DNA: TGTGCCAGCAGTTACTCGAATTTTGGCAGTCCCTTTAACTTC.

This clone has a handful of counts. The chain couples TRBV5-1 to TRBJ2-2; TRBD1 agrees at 7 bases. Trimming removed 4 bases from V and 0 bases from J; junction bases left unmatched: 3. CDR1 SGHRS and CDR2 YFSETQ come from the germline V gene. The CDR3 length is 15 residues. The CDR3 DNA reads TGCGCCAGCAGCCGGGACAGCCCGAACACCGGGGAGCTGTTTTTT. It encodes CASSRDSPNTGELFF.